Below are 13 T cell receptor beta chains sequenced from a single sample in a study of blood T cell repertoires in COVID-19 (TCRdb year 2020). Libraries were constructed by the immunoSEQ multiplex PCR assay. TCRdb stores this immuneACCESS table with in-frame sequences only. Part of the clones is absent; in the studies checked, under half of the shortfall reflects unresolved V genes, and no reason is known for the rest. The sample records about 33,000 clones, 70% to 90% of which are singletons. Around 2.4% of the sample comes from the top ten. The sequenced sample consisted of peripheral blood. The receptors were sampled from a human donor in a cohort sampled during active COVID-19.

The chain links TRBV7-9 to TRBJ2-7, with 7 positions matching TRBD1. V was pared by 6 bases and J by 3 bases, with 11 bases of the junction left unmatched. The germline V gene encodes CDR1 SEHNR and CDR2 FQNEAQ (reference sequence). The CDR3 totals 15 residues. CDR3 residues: CASREGGLGDYEQYF. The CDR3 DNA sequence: TGTGCCAGCAGAGAAGGGGGCTTGGGGGACTACGAGCAGTACTTC.

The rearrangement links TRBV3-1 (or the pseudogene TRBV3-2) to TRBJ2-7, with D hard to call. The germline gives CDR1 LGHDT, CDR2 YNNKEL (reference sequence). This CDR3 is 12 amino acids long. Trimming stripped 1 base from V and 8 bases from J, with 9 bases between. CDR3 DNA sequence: TGTGCCAGCAGCCAAGTCGGTGTAAAGCAGTACTTC. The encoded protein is CASSQVGVKQYF.

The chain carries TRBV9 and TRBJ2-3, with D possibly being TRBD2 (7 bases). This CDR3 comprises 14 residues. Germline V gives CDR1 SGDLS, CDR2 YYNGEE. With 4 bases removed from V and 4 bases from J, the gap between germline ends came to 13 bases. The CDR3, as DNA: TGTGCCAGCAGCCCCGGGGGGCTGGCAGATACGCAGTATTTT. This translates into CASSPGGLADTQYF.

CDR3 sequence: CASSVAGDRNTIYF. CDR3 DNA: TGTGCCAGCAGCGTAGCGGGTGATAGAAACACCATATATTTT. The J gene is TRBJ1-3, the V gene TRBV9; D unresolved. Per germline, CDR1 SGDLS and CDR2 YYNGEE. Between the trimmed V and J ends, which lost 0 bases and 5 bases, there was a span of 9 bases. The CDR3 spans 14 residues.

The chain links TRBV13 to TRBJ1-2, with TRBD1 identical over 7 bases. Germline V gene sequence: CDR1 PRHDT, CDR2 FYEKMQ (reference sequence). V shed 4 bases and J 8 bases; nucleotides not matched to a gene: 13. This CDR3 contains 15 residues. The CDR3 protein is CASSSTGTTGDGYTF. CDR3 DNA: TGTGCCAGCAGCTCAACGGGTACCACAGGGGACGGCTACACCTTC.

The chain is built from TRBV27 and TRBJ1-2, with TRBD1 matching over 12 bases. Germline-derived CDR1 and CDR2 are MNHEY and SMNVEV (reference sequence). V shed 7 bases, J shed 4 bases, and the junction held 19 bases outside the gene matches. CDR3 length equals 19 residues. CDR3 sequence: CASIPFPPGQGAKSYGYTF. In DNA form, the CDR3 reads TGTGCCAGCATTCCATTCCCTCCGGGACAGGGGGCGAAGAGCTATGGCTACACCTTC.

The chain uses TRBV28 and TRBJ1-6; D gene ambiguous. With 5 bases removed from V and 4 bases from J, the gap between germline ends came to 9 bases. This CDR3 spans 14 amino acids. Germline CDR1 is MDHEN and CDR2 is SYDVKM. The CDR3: CASSEGLYNSPLHF. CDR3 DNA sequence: TGTGCCAGCAGTGAGGGCCTTTATAATTCACCCCTCCACTTT. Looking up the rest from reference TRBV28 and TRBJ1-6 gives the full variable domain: DVKVTQSSRYLVKRTGEKVFLECVQDMDHENMFWYRQDPGLGLRLIYFSYDVKMKEKGDIPEGYSVSREKKERFSLILESASTNQTSMYLCASSEGLYNSPLHFGNGTRLTVT.

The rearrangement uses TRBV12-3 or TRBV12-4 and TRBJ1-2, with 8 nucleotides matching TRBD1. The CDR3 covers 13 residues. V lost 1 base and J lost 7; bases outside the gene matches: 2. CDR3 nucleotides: TGTGCCAGCAGTTTAGGACAGGGGACTGGCTACACCTTC. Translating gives CASSLGQGTGYTF.

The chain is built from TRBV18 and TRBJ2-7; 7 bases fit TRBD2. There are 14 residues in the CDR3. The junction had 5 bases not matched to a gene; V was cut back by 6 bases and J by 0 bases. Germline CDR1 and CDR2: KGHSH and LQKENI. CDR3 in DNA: TGTGCCAGCTCTACCGGCGGGAGCTCCTACGAGCAGTACTTC. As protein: CASSTGGSSYEQYF.

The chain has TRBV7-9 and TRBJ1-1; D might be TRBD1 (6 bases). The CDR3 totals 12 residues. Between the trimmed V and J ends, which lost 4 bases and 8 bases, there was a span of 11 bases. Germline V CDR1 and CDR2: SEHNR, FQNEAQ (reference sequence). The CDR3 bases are TGTGCCAGCAGCTCACAGGGTGGAGAAGCTTTCTTT. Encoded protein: CASSSQGGEAFF.

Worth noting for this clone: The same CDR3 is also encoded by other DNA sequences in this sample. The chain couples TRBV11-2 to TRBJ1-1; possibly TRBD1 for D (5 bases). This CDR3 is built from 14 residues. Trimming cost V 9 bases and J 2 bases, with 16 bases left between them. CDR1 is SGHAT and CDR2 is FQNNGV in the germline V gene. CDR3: CASTLSGHNTEAFF. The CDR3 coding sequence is TGTGCCAGTACCTTATCTGGACATAACACTGAAGCTTTCTTT.

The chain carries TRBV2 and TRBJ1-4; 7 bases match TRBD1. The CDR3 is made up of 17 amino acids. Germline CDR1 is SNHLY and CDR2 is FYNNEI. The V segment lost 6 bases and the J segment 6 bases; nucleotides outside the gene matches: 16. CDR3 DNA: TGTGCCAGCAGGGGGGGAGCCTGGACAGGCATATATGAAAAACTGTTTTTT. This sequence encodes CASRGGAWTGIYEKLFF. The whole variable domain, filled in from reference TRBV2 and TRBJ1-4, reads EPEVTQTPSHQVTQMGQEVILRCVPISNHLYFYWYRQILGQKVEFLVSFYNNEISEKSEIFDDQFSVERPDGSNFTLKIRSTKLEDSAMYFCASRGGAWTGIYEKLFFGSGTQLSVL.

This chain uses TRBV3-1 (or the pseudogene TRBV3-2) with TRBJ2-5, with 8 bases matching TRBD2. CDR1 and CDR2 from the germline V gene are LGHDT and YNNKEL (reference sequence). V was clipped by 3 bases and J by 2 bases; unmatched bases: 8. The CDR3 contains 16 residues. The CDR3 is CASSQASLAGQETQYF. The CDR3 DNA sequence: TGTGCCAGCAGCCAGGCAAGCCTAGCGGGTCAAGAGACCCAGTACTTC.